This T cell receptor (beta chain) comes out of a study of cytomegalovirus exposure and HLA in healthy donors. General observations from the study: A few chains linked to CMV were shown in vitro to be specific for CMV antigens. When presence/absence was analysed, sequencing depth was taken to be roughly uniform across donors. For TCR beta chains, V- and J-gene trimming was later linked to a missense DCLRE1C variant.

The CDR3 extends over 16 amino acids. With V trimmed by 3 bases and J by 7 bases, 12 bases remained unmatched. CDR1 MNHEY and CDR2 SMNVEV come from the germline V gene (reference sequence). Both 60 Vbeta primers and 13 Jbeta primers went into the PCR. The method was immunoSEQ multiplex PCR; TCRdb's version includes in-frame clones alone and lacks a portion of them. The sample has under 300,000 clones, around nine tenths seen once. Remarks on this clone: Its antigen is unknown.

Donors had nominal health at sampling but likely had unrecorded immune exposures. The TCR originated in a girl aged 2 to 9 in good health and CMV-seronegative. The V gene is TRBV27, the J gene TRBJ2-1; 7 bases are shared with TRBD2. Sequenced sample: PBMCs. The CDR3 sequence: CASSFQRLAARNEQFF. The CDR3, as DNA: TGTGCCAGCAGTTTTCAGAGACTAGCAGCTAGAAATGAGCAGTTCTTC.